Below, 14 T cell receptor beta chains from the same sample are listed, as sequenced in a study of somatic mutations in cytotoxic T cells in rheumatoid arthritis. Some clones are missing from TCRdb's copy, which holds only in-frame ones; the method was immunoSEQ multiplex PCR. The table includes about 12,000 clones, approximately 73% detected once. The sample taken for sequencing was CD8+ T cells sorted from blood. Source of these receptors: a woman between 35 and 50 years old in good health.

The chain combines TRBV25-1 with TRBJ1-1; D remains unclear. CDR1 and CDR2 from the germline V gene are MGHDK and SYGVNS. The V end was cut by 3 bases, the J end by 3 bases, with 5 bases between. CDR3 length equals 12 residues. CDR3: CASSERYTEAFF. The DNA for the CDR3 is TGTGCCAGCAGTGAGCGATACACTGAAGCTTTCTTT.

This chain connects TRBV9 to TRBJ1-2; maybe TRBD1 (5 bases). The CDR3 length is 13 residues. V dropped 3 bases and J dropped 2 bases, with 8 bases sitting between them. Germline assignment: CDR1 SGDLS and CDR2 YYNGEE. CDR3 loop: CASSGDQNYGYTF. CDR3 in DNA: TGTGCCAGCAGCGGGGACCAGAACTATGGCTACACCTTC.

The chain joins TRBV11-3 to TRBJ2-1; possibly TRBD2 for D (6 bases). The germline CDR1 and CDR2 sequences are SGHNT and YENEEA. The length of the CDR3 is 15 residues. V was shortened by 5 bases and J by 7 bases, with 18 bases between the two germline ends. The CDR3 spells CASSPIGGTGNEQFF. In DNA, the CDR3 is TGTGCCAGCAGCCCGATTGGGGGGACTGGTAATGAGCAGTTCTTC.

The gene calls are TRBV14 and TRBJ2-1; 8 bases are shared with TRBD2. V lost 2 bases, J lost 14 bases, and 8 bases stayed unmatched. Germline-derived CDR1 and CDR2 are SGHDN and FVKESK. The CDR3 has 13 amino acids. The CDR3 reads CASSQSPGGLEFF. For the CDR3, the DNA is TGTGCCAGCAGCCAAAGCCCGGGGGGGCTGGAGTTCTTC.

The V call is TRBV7-9, the J call TRBJ2-1, with 11 bases lining up with TRBD1. This CDR3 region has 16 residues. Germline V gene sequence: CDR1 SEHNR, CDR2 FQNEAQ (reference sequence). Germline trimming cut 5 bases from V and 4 bases from J; bases unmatched to any gene: 7. The CDR3 DNA sequence: TGTGCCAGCAGCCCCGGACAGGGGGCCCGGTACAATGAGCAGTTCTTC. Translation gives CASSPGQGARYNEQFF.

This chain links TRBV19 with TRBJ2-5, with D uncertain. Germline CDR1 reads LNHDA; CDR2 reads SQIVND (reference sequence). This CDR3 spans 13 amino acids. The ends were cut back, 6 bases at V and 1 base at J, with 9 bases in the middle. In nucleotides, the CDR3 is TGTGCCAGTAGATCCCCAGGCCAAGAGACCCAGTACTTC. Protein product: CASRSPGQETQYF.

This clone was recorded once. The chain uses TRBV10-2 and TRBJ1-1; unclear D gene. Deletions cut 11 bases from V and 0 bases from J, with 13 bases between. The CDR3 runs to 13 residues. The germline gives CDR1 WSHSY, CDR2 SAAADI. For the CDR3, the DNA is TGCGCCTGCTCAGCCCTTATGAACACTGAAGCTTTCTTT. This codes for CACSALMNTEAFF.

The chain recombines TRBV7-2 with TRBJ2-2; D is unclear. Per germline, CDR1 SGHTA and CDR2 FQGNSA. The CDR3 extends over 12 amino acids. V lost 3 bases and J lost 3, with 2 bases in between. The CDR3, as DNA: TGTGCCAGCAGCTTCTACACCGGGGAGCTGTTTTTT. This encodes CASSFYTGELFF.

This clone was counted once. The chain recombines TRBV19 with TRBJ1-2, with 9 positions matching TRBD1. With V trimmed by 3 bases and J by 8 bases, 7 bases remained unmatched. This CDR3 is built from 14 residues. Per germline, CDR1 LNHDA and CDR2 SQIVND (reference sequence). In DNA form, the CDR3 reads TGTGCCAGTAGTATCGTACAGGGGGCGGAAGGCTACACCTTC. Translated: CASSIVQGAEGYTF.

The chain has TRBV6-5 and TRBJ1-5; 9 nucleotides agree with TRBD1. The V and J ends lost 0 bases and 7 bases, in that order; junction bases with no gene match: 4. CDR3 length: 15 residues. Germline lookup yields CDR1 MNHEY and CDR2 SVGAGI. The CDR3 region is CASSYSSTGGQPQHF. The CDR3 DNA reads as TGTGCCAGCAGTTACTCGTCTACAGGGGGCCAGCCCCAGCATTTT.

This chain joins TRBV5-4 and TRBJ2-1, with 9 bases identical to TRBD1. This CDR3 comprises 16 residues. CDR1 and CDR2 (germline): SGHNT, YYREEE (reference sequence). V trimming: 4 bases; J trimming: 8 bases; junction bases outside the gene matches: 13. CDR3 sequence reads: CASSRGDREYVDEQFF. DNA for the CDR3: TGTGCCAGCAGCCGGGGGGACAGGGAGTACGTAGATGAGCAGTTCTTC.

The V call is TRBV28, the J call TRBJ2-1, with 7 nucleotides matching TRBD2. CDR3 size: 14 residues. V shed 6 bases and J 1 base; nucleotides not matched to a gene: 3. The germline CDR1 and CDR2 sequences are MDHEN and SYDVKM. The CDR3: CASSAGDSYNEQFF. The DNA of the CDR3 is TGTGCCAGCAGCGCGGGGGATTCCTACAATGAGCAGTTCTTC.

V and J are TRBV7-9 and TRBJ1-1; D not certain. The CDR3 has 12 residues. Trimming left V 2 bases short and J 8 bases short, with 9 bases between. Germline lookup yields CDR1 SEHNR and CDR2 FQNEAQ (reference sequence). In DNA, the CDR3 is TGTGCCAGCAGCTTAAGGCCCGGGGAAGCTTTCTTT. Translation: CASSLRPGEAFF.

V usage is TRBV11-2 and J usage is TRBJ1-1; D is unresolved. The CDR3 loop spans 17 amino acids. The germline V gene encodes CDR1 SGHAT and CDR2 FQNNGV. V was pared by 6 bases and J by 5 bases, with 25 bases between. In nucleotides, the CDR3 is TGTGCCAGCAGTCTTCCTGAAACGGAGGCACGGAGGACTGAAGCTTTCTTT. Translating gives CASSLPETEARRTEAFF. Complete variable domain (other parts from reference TRBV11-2 and TRBJ1-1): EAGVAQSPRYKIIEKRQSVAFWCNPISGHATLYWYQQILGQGPKLLIQFQNNGVVDDSQLPKDRFSAERLKGVDSTLKIQPAKLEDSAVYLCASSLPETEARRTEAFFGQGTRLTVV.